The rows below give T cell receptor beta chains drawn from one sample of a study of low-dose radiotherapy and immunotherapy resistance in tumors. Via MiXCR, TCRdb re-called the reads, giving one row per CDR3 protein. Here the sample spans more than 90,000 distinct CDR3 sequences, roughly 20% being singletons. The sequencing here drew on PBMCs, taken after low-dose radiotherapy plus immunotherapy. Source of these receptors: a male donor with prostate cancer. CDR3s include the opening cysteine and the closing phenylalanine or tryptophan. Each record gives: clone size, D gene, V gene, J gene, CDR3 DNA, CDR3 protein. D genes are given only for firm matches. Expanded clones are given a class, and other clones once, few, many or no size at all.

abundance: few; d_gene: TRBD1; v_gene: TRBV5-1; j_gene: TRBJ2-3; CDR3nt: TGCGCCAGCAACCCTGGGACAGGGTCAATGGCGCAGTATTTT; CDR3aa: CASNPGTGSMAQYF
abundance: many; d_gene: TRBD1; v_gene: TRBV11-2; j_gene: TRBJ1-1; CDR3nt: TGTGCCAGCAGCCTTCCGGGACAGGTAAACACTGAAGCTTTCTTT; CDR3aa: CASSLPGQVNTEAFF
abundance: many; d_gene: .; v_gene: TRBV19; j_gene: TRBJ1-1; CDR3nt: TGTGCCAGTAGTATCATCAGCGTGGGTCGGGGTAGCACTGAAGCTTTCTTT; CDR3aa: CASSIISVGRGSTEAFF
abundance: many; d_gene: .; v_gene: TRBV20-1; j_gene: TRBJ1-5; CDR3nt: TGCAGTGCTAGTCCCGACAGGCAAAATCAGCCCCAGCATTTT; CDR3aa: CSASPDRQNQPQHF
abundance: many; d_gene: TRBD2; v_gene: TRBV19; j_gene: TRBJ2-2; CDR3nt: TGTGCCAGTAGTATACTAGCGGGGAACACCGGGGAGCTGTTTTTT; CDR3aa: CASSILAGNTGELFF
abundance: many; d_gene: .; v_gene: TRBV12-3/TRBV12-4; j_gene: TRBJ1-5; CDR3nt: TGTGCCAGCACAATCCAGGGGCTTGGCAATCAGCCCCAGCATTTT; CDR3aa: CASTIQGLGNQPQHF
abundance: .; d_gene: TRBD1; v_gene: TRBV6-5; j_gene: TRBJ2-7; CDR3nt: TGTGCCAGCAGCCTAGGGACAGGACCCGAGCAGTACTTC; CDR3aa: CASSLGTGPEQYF
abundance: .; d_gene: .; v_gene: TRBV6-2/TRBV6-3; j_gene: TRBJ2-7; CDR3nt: TGTGCCAGCAGTTCGAGAGGGAGCTACTACGAGCAGTACTTC; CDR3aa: CASSSRGSYYEQYF
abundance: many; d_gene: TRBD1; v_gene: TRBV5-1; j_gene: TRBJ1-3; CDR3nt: TGCGCCAGCAGCCTGGAAGGAAGGTGGGGACAGGGGGCTGGAAACACCATATATTTT; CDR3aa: CASSLEGRWGQGAGNTIYF
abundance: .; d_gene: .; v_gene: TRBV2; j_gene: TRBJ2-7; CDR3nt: TGTGCCAGCAGTGTAATCACCGTTGCTAACTACGAGCAGTACTTC; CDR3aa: CASSVITVANYEQYF
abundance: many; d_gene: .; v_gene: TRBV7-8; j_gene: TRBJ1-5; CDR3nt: TGTGCCAGCAGCTTTAGGTCGGGAATTAGCAATCAGCCCCAGCATTTT; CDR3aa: CASSFRSGISNQPQHF
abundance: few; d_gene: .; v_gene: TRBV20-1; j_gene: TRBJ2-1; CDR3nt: TGCAGTGCTAGTGGGAGGGTGGGGGGGCCCTACAATGAGCAGTTCTTC; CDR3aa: CSASGRVGGPYNEQFF
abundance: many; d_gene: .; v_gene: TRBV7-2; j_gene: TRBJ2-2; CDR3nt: TGTGCCAGCAGCTCCTACAGGACCTACACCGGGGAGCTGTTTTTT; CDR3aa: CASSSYRTYTGELFF
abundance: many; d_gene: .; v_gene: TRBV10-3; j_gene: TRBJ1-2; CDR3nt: TGTGCCATCATGGGGCAGGGGCCCTTCCCCTATGGCTACACCTTC; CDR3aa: CAIMGQGPFPYGYTF
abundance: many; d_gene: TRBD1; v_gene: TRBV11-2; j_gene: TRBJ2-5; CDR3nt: TGTGCCAGCAGCACTAGAGGAGGAAAAGGGACAGAGAATAGCCGAGAGACCCAGTACTTC; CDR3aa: CASSTRGGKGTENSRETQYF
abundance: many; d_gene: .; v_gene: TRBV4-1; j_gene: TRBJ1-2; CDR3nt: TGCGCCAGCAGCCAAGGGCTGGAGGAAGTTAACTATGGCTACACCTTC; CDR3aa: CASSQGLEEVNYGYTF
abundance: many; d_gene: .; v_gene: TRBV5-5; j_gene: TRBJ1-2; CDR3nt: TGTGCCAGCAGTGCTTGGACTGGGGATGGCTACACCTTC; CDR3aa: CASSAWTGDGYTF
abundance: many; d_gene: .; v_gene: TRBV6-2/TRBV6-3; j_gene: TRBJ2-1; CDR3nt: TGTGCCAGCAGGTACCAGGGGGGGTCCTACAATGAGCAGTTCTTC; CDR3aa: CASRYQGGSYNEQFF
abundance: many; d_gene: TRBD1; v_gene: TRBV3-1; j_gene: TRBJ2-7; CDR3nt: TGTGCCAGCAGCCTTCGGCGGGCGACAGGGCAAACCTACGAGCAGTACTTC; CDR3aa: CASSLRRATGQTYEQYF
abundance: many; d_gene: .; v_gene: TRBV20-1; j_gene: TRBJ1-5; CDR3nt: TGCAGTGCTAGCCAGGGATTATTGCAGCCCCAGCATTTT; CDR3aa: CSASQGLLQPQHF
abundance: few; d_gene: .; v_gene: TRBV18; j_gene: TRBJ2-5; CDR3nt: TGTGCCAGCTCACACCGACAGAACCAAGAGACCCAGTACTTC; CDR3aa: CASSHRQNQETQYF
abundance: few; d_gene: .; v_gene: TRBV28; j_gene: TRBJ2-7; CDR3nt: TGTGCCAGCAGTTCCCCGGCGTGGAACTACGAGCAGTACTTC; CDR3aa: CASSSPAWNYEQYF